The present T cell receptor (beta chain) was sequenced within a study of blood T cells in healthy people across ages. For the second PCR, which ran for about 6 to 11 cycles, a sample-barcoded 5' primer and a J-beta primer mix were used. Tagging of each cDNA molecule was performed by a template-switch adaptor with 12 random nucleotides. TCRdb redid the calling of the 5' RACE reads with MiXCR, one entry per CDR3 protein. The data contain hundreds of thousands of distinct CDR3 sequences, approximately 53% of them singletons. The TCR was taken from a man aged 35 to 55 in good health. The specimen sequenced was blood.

CDR3 loop: CASSSGSLSGEQYF. The CDR3 coding sequence is TGTGCCAGCAGCTCGGGGTCCTTGAGCGGGGAGCAGTACTTC. J is TRBJ2-7 and V is TRBV28, with D possibly matching TRBD2 (6 bases). Germline V CDR1 and CDR2: MDHEN, SYDVKM. CDR3 size: 14 residues. Trimming cost V 6 bases and J 7 bases, with 19 bases left between them.